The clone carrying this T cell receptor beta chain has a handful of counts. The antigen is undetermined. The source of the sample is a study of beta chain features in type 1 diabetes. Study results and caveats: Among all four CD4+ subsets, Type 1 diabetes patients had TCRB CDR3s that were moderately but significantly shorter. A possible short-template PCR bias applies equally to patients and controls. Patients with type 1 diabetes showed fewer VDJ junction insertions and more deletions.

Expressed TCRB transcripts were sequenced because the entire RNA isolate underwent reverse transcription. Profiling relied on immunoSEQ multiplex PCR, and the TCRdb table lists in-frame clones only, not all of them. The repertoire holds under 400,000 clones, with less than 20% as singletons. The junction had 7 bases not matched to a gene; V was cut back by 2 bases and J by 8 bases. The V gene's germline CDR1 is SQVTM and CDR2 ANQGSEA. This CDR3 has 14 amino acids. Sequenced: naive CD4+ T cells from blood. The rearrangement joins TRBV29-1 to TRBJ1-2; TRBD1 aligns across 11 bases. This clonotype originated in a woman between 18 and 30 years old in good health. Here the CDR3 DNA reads TGCAGCGTTGAAAAGGGGACAGGGGGGTACGGCTACACCTTC. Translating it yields CSVEKGTGGYGYTF.